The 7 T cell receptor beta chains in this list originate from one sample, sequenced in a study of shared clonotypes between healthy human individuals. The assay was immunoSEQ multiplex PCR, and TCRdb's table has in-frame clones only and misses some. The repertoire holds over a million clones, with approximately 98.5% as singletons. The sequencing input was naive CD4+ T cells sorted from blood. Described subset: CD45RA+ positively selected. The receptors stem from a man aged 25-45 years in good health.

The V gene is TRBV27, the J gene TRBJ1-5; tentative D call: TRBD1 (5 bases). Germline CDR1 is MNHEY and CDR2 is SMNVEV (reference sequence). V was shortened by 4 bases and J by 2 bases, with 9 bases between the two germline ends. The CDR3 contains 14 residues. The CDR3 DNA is TGTGCCAGCAGTTCCAGGGCAGGCAATCAGCCCCAGCATTTT. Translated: CASSSRAGNQPQHF.

The CDR3 region has the DNA TGCGCCAGCAGCTTGGCCAGTGGTTTAGGGGAAGCTTTCTTT. Translating gives CASSLASGLGEAFF. This chain links TRBV5-1 with TRBJ1-1, with D hard to call. Trimming cost V 0 bases and J 8 bases, with 14 bases left between them. CDR1 is SGHRS and CDR2 is YFSETQ in the germline V gene. The CDR3 runs to 14 residues. Based on the CDR3 plus reference TRBV5-1 and TRBJ1-1, the full variable domain is KAGVTQTPRYLIKTRGQQVTLSCSPISGHRSVSWYQQTPGQGLQFLFEYFSETQRNKGNFPGRFSGRQFSNSRSEMNVSTLELGDSALYLCASSLASGLGEAFFGQGTRLTVV.

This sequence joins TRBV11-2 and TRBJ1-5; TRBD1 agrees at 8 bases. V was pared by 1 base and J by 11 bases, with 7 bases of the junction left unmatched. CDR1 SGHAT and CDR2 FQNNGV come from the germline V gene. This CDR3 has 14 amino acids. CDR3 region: CASSLVQGDRTQHF. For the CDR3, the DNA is TGTGCCAGCAGCTTAGTCCAGGGGGACAGGACCCAGCATTTT.

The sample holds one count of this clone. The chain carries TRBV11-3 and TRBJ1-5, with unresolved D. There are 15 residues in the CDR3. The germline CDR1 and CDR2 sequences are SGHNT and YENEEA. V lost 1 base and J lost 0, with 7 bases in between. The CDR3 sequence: CASSLAVSSNQPQHF. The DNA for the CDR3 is TGTGCCAGCAGCTTAGCCGTCTCTAGCAATCAGCCCCAGCATTTT.

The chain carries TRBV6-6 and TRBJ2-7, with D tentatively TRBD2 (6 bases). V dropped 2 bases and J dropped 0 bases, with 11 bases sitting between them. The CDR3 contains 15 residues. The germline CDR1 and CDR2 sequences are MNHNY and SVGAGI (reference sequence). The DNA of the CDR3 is TGTGCCAGCAGTTACGACCCCGGGAGCTCCTACGAGCAGTACTTC. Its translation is CASSYDPGSSYEQYF.

The CDR3 DNA reads TGCGCCAGCAGCTACATGACAGGTACTCAAGAGACCCAGTACTTC. Its translation: CASSYMTGTQETQYF. The chain links TRBV5-1 to TRBJ2-5; tentative D call: TRBD1 (6 bases). Germline V CDR1 and CDR2: SGHRS, YFSETQ. The CDR3 is 15 residues long. The V end lost 3 bases, the J end lost 2 bases, and 14 bases lay between the germline ends.

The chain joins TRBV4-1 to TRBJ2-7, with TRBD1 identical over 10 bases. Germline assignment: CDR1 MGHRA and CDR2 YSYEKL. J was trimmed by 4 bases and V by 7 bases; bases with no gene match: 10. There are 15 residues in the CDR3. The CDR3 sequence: CASTPLGTGAYEQYF. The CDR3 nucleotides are TGCGCCAGCACCCCCCTCGGGACAGGGGCGTACGAGCAGTACTTC.